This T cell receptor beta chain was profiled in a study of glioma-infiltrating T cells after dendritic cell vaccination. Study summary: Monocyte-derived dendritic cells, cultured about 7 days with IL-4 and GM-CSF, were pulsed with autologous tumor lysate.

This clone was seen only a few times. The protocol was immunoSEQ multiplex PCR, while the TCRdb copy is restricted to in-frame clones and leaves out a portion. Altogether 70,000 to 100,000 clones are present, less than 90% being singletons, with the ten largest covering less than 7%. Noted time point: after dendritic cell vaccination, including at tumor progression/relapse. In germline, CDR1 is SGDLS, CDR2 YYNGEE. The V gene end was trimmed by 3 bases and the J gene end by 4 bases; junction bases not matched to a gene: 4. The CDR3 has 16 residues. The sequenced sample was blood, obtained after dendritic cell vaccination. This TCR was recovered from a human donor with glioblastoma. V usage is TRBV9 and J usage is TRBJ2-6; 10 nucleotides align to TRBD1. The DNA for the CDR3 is TGTGCCAGCAGCGCCCGACAGGGGGCCGGGGCCAACGTCCTGACTTTC. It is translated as CASSARQGAGANVLTF.